The entry below describes one T cell receptor (beta chain). Its antigen is undetermined. Genomic DNA came from blood regulatory T cells gated CD4+ CD25-high CD127-low. The data derive from a study of regulatory and conventional T cells in RAG deficiency. General study findings and limits: Shorter CDR3s in all patient subsets; >80% Treg-Tconv overlap in Omenn. Omenn syndrome and CID/AS patients had roughly 100-fold fewer unique Treg TCR beta sequences, versus about 10-fold elsewhere.

TCRdb keeps only in-frame clones here, not all; method: immunoSEQ multiplex PCR. Of roughly 30,000 clones listed, 90% to 95% are singletons. This sample was also put to use in a study of regulatory T cells. That study adds: Primers: 52 TRBV forward and 13 TRBJ reverse. Skewed V and J usage and few unique V-J pairs marked patient repertoires, most in Tregs.

The sample comprised Tregs sorted from blood. The sequence was collected from a human donor in good health.

The CDR3 protein is CASSYSESSSYEQYF. In DNA form, the CDR3 reads TGTGCCAGCAGTTACTCGGAGTCTTCATCCTACGAGCAGTACTTC. The rearrangement joins TRBV6-5 to TRBJ2-7; no clear D. The CDR3 is 15 amino acids. CDR1 is MNHEY, CDR2 SVGAGI, per germline. Deletions cut 0 bases from V and 1 base from J, with 10 bases between.